This T cell receptor (beta chain) emerged from a study of blood T cell repertoires in COVID-19. Across the study: The United States, Italy and Spain were the sources of the acute and convalescent COVID-19 samples. Sources were T cells, B-cell-depleted T cells, or PBMCs; the material itself was cDNA or gDNA.

Germline V gives CDR1 SGHTA, CDR2 FQGNSA. Trimming took 5 bases from V and 4 from J; bases not matched to a gene: 10. The CDR3 has 15 residues. Original processing methods: Estimates of nucleated cell counts were drawn from the amplification of reference gene primers. Using immunoSEQ multiplex PCR, the repertoire was profiled, and TCRdb retains in-frame clones only, with some absent. Clone size and V and J calls were adopted from that table, with D and trimming inferred from the DNA. This table has about 120,000 clones, around nine tenths appearing once. Material for sequencing was peripheral blood. The V gene is TRBV7-2, the J gene TRBJ2-5; TRBD2 agrees at 7 bases. This TCR was sampled from a woman aged 50 to 65 with active or convalescent COVID-19. CDR3 protein: CASSMGTIFRETQYF. The CDR3 DNA is TGTGCCAGCAGCATGGGGACTATCTTTCGAGAGACCCAGTACTTC.